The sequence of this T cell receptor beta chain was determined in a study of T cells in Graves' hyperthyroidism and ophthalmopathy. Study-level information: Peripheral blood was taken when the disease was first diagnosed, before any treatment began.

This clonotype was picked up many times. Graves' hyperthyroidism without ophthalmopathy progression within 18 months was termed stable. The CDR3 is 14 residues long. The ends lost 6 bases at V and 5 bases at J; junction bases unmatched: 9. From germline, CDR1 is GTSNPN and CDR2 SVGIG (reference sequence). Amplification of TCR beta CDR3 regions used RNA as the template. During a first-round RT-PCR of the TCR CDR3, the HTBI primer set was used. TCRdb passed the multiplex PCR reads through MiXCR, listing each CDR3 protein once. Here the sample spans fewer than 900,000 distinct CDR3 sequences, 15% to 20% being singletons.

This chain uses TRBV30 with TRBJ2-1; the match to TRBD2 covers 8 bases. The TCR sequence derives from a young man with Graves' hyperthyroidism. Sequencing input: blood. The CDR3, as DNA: TGTGCCTGTAGAGAAGCGGGAGCCAACAATGAGCAGTTCTTC. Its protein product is CACREAGANNEQFF. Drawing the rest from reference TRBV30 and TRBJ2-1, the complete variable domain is SQTIHQWPATLVQPVGSPLSLECTVEGTSNPNLYWYRQAAGRGLQLLFYSVGIGQISSEVPQNLSASRPQDRQFILSSKKLLLSDSGFYLCACREAGANNEQFFGPGTRLTVL.